This entry lists 28 T cell receptor beta chains sequenced from one sample in a study of shared T cell receptors in the human thymus. TCRdb keeps only in-frame clones here, not all; method: immunoSEQ multiplex PCR. The sample holds approximately 660,000 clones; approximately 90% are singletons and the top ten take around 0.0099%. This same sample was also part of a study on human thymus T cells.

Sample: thymocytes. These TCRs come from a boy in the first two years of life with a congenital heart defect.

This clone was found a few times. The chain has TRBV28 and TRBJ2-7, with D tentatively TRBD2 (5 bases). V was shortened by 7 bases and J by 1 base, with 11 bases between the two germline ends. This CDR3 has 13 amino acids. In germline, CDR1 is MDHEN, CDR2 SYDVKM. The CDR3 protein is CASNLGRSYEQYF. The DNA for the CDR3 is TGTGCCAGCAACCTTGGGAGATCCTACGAGCAGTACTTC. Using reference TRBV28 and TRBJ2-7 for the parts outside the CDR3, the full variable domain is DVKVTQSSRYLVKRTGEKVFLECVQDMDHENMFWYRQDPGLGLRLIYFSYDVKMKEKGDIPEGYSVSREKKERFSLILESASTNQTSMYLCASNLGRSYEQYFGPGTRLTVT.

The chain joins TRBV7-2 to TRBJ2-6; 8 nucleotides agree with TRBD1. CDR3 length equals 15 residues. V shed 5 bases, J shed 13 bases, and the junction held 13 bases outside the gene matches. CDR1 SGHTA and CDR2 FQGNSA come from the germline V gene. This CDR3 is CASSPTRDRNRVLTF. The CDR3 DNA follows: TGTGCCAGCAGCCCGACCCGGGACAGGAATAGAGTCCTGACTTTC.

This chain connects TRBV30 to TRBJ1-3; tentatively, D is TRBD1 (5 bases). V lost 2 bases, J lost 10 bases, and 15 bases lay in between. The CDR3 totals 13 residues. Germline lookup yields CDR1 GTSNPN and CDR2 SVGIG (reference sequence). CDR3 DNA: TGTGCCTGGAGTTATGGGGACTTCGGAACCATATATTTT. This encodes CAWSYGDFGTIYF. Full variable domain (missing parts from reference TRBV30 and TRBJ1-3): SQTIHQWPATLVQPVGSPLSLECTVEGTSNPNLYWYRQAAGRGLQLLFYSVGIGQISSEVPQNLSASRPQDRQFILSSKKLLLSDSGFYLCAWSYGDFGTIYFGEGSWLTVV.

The V call is TRBV5-1, the J call TRBJ1-2; D uncertain. The germline V and J ends were trimmed by 4 bases and 2 bases, with 24 bases remaining between them. This CDR3 spans 18 amino acids. CDR1 SGHRS and CDR2 YFSETQ come from the germline V gene. The CDR3 region is CASSPRSQTANVNYGYTF. The CDR3 DNA is TGCGCCAGCAGCCCCAGATCGCAAACAGCCAACGTCAACTATGGCTACACCTTC.

V usage is TRBV5-6 and J usage is TRBJ2-1; maybe TRBD2 (6 bases). Looked up from germline, CDR1 is SGHDT and CDR2 is YYEEEE. Trimming left V 2 bases short and J 6 bases short, with 15 bases between. The CDR3 is 15 amino acids. The chain's CDR3 is CASSFERAVFNEQFF. CDR3 coding DNA: TGTGCCAGCAGCTTTGAGCGGGCGGTTTTCAATGAGCAGTTCTTC.

The J gene is TRBJ1-1, the V gene TRBV28; D is perhaps TRBD1 (6 bases). Germline values: CDR1 MDHEN, CDR2 SYDVKM. Deletions cut 2 bases from V and 0 bases from J, with 19 bases between. This CDR3 is 18 amino acids long. Written as DNA, the CDR3 is TGTGCCAGCAGTTTAAGAGGGGAGGGGGGGGATCTGAACACTGAAGCTTTCTTT. This codes for CASSLRGEGGDLNTEAFF.

The chain employs TRBV29-1 and TRBJ2-1, with 8 bases that match TRBD2. Per germline, CDR1 SQVTM and CDR2 ANQGSEA. The CDR3 runs to 15 residues. V gave up 6 bases and J gave up 2 bases; unmatched junction bases: 9. CDR3 region: CSVASGSRTYNEQFF. In nucleotides, the CDR3 is TGCAGCGTCGCGAGCGGGAGTCGTACCTACAATGAGCAGTTCTTC.

The chain combines TRBV5-4 with TRBJ2-3, with 14 positions matching TRBD2. The CDR3 totals 16 residues. J lost 1 base, V lost 8 bases, and 6 bases had no gene match. Germline V gene lookup returns CDR1 SGHNT and CDR2 YYREEE (reference sequence). The CDR3 reads CASRLAGGPGTDTQYF. CDR3 DNA sequence: TGTGCCAGTCGACTAGCGGGAGGGCCCGGCACAGATACGCAGTATTTT.

CDR3 nucleotide sequence: TGCGCCAGCAGCCCTCTTAGCCGCGATGAGCAGTTCTTC. Protein: CASSPLSRDEQFF. The chain employs TRBV5-1 and TRBJ2-1; D not certain. This CDR3 is 13 amino acids long. V lost 4 bases and J lost 8, with 13 bases in between. The germline gives CDR1 SGHRS, CDR2 YFSETQ. Complete variable domain (other parts from reference TRBV5-1 and TRBJ2-1): KAGVTQTPRYLIKTRGQQVTLSCSPISGHRSVSWYQQTPGQGLQFLFEYFSETQRNKGNFPGRFSGRQFSNSRSEMNVSTLELGDSALYLCASSPLSRDEQFFGPGTRLTVL.

The rearrangement uses TRBV27 and TRBJ2-1, with TRBD1 identical over 8 bases. The V segment lost 2 bases and the J segment 7 bases; nucleotides outside the gene matches: 13. The CDR3 is 17 residues long. The germline gives CDR1 MNHEY, CDR2 SMNVEV (reference sequence). The CDR3 region has the DNA TGTGCCAGCAGTTTAACCCAGGCGGACAGGGATACAAATGAGCAGTTCTTC. Its translation is CASSLTQADRDTNEQFF.

The chain has TRBV15 and TRBJ2-7, with TRBD2 as a possible D gene (6 bases). The CDR3 extends over 12 amino acids. Germline values: CDR1 LNHNV, CDR2 YYDKDF (reference sequence). The V and J ends lost 8 bases and 3 bases respectively, with 11 bases between them. The CDR3 nucleotides read TGTGCCACCTCCGCCGGGAGCTACGAGCAGTACTTC. Translated, it gives CATSAGSYEQYF.

CDR3 amino acids: CASSTRQGRSYEQYF. As DNA, the CDR3 is TGTGCCAGCAGCACCAGACAGGGTCGGTCCTACGAGCAGTACTTC. The chain recombines TRBV5-4 with TRBJ2-7, with 7 bases that match TRBD1. The germline V gene has CDR1 SGHNT and CDR2 YYREEE (reference sequence). The CDR3 has 15 amino acids. V dropped 4 bases and J dropped 1; count of bases not matched to a gene: 8.

J is TRBJ2-1 and V is TRBV13, with 7 bases fitting TRBD1. CDR1 is PRHDT, CDR2 FYEKMQ, per germline (reference sequence). V dropped 8 bases and J dropped 8; count of bases not matched to a gene: 9. The CDR3 has 13 residues. Here the CDR3 reads CASAAKGADEQFF. The CDR3, as DNA: TGTGCCAGCGCCGCCAAGGGGGCAGATGAGCAGTTCTTC.

V is TRBV2 and J is TRBJ2-7, with a possible D match to TRBD2 (6 bases). The germline CDR1 and CDR2 sequences are SNHLY and FYNNEI. The CDR3 runs 14 residues. V dropped 3 bases and J dropped 1 base, with 10 bases sitting between them. CDR3 residues: CASSDGGRSYEQYF. The CDR3 DNA reads as TGTGCCAGCAGTGATGGAGGGAGGTCCTACGAGCAGTACTTC.

This clone was seen just once. V and J are TRBV4-1 and TRBJ1-4; 8 nucleotides line up with TRBD1. Germline V CDR1 and CDR2: MGHRA, YSYEKL. V dropped 2 bases and J dropped 8; count of bases not matched to a gene: 7. The CDR3 spans 15 residues. The CDR3 DNA sequence: TGCGCCAGCAGCCAAAGTAGACAGGGGAGGGAAAAACTGTTTTTT. Translating gives CASSQSRQGREKLFF.

The chain carries TRBV5-6 and TRBJ2-7; the match to TRBD2 covers 11 bases. CDR3 length: 15 amino acids. Germline loops: CDR1 SGHDT, CDR2 YYEEEE. Unmatched junction bases numbered 6, after V lost 4 bases and J lost 3 bases. CDR3 sequence reads: CASSPGTSGGYEQYF. The CDR3 DNA follows: TGTGCCAGCAGCCCAGGGACTAGCGGAGGCTACGAGCAGTACTTC.

The J gene is TRBJ2-7, the V gene TRBV5-1; 8 positions match TRBD2. J was trimmed by 0 bases and V by 7 bases; bases with no gene match: 12. CDR1 and CDR2 (germline): SGHRS, YFSETQ. The length of the CDR3 is 16 residues. The CDR3 is CASQIRAGGTSYEQYF. In nucleotides, the CDR3 is TGCGCCAGCCAAATCAGGGCGGGAGGCACCTCCTACGAGCAGTACTTC.

V gene TRBV27 combines with J gene TRBJ1-5; 7 positions agree with TRBD1. The trim removed 8 bases at V and 1 base at J, leaving 8 bases unmatched. Germline lookup yields CDR1 MNHEY and CDR2 SMNVEV (reference sequence). The CDR3 covers 15 residues. The CDR3 loop is CASRYRGISNQPQHF. DNA for the CDR3: TGTGCCAGCCGCTACAGGGGTATCAGCAATCAGCCCCAGCATTTT.

The chain combines TRBV10-3 with TRBJ2-2; tentatively, D is TRBD2 (6 bases). This CDR3 has 14 amino acids. Looked up from germline, CDR1 is ENHRY and CDR2 is SYGVKD. Deletions cut 7 bases from V and 7 bases from J, with 16 bases between. CDR3 loop: CAITTGVVGGELFF. The DNA of the CDR3 is TGTGCCATCACCACGGGAGTGGTTGGCGGGGAGCTGTTTTTT.

The chain carries TRBV19 and TRBJ2-7; 7 bases agree with TRBD2. Germline assignment: CDR1 LNHDA and CDR2 SQIVND (reference sequence). V shed 0 bases, J shed 3 bases, and the junction held 14 bases outside the gene matches. This CDR3 region has 18 residues. CDR3 residues: CASSIDGYSGMDGYEQYF. CDR3 bases: TGTGCCAGTAGTATAGATGGGTACAGCGGGATGGACGGCTACGAGCAGTACTTC. Variable domain in full (rest from reference TRBV19 and TRBJ2-7): DGGITQSPKYLFRKEGQNVTLSCEQNLNHDAMYWYRQDPGQGLRLIYYSQIVNDFQKGDIAEGYSVSREKKESFPLTVTSAQKNPTAFYLCASSIDGYSGMDGYEQYFGPGTRLTVT.

This chain joins TRBV15 and TRBJ1-1; no clear D gene. This CDR3 is built from 14 residues. Germline V gene sequence: CDR1 LNHNV, CDR2 YYDKDF (reference sequence). Between the trimmed V and J ends, which lost 5 bases and 4 bases, there was a span of 14 bases. The CDR3 spells CATSSFSEGTEAFF. The CDR3 nucleotides are TGTGCCACCAGCTCCTTTTCGGAGGGCACTGAAGCTTTCTTT.

The chain is built from TRBV30 and TRBJ2-1; the match to TRBD2 covers 9 bases. V was clipped by 5 bases and J by 2 bases; unmatched bases: 10. The germline CDR1 and CDR2 sequences are GTSNPN and SVGIG (reference sequence). The CDR3 runs to 16 residues. CDR3 residues: CAWCHQREVTYNEQFF. The CDR3 coding sequence is TGTGCCTGGTGTCACCAGCGGGAGGTAACCTACAATGAGCAGTTCTTC.

The chain combines TRBV28 with TRBJ2-7; possible D gene TRBD1, 6 bases. CDR3 size: 15 residues. V was pared by 5 bases and J by 0 bases, with 14 bases between. CDR1 is MDHEN, CDR2 SYDVKM, per germline. The CDR3 coding sequence is TGTGCCAGCAGTCCTAGGTGGGACATCTCCTACGAGCAGTACTTC. Translating it yields CASSPRWDISYEQYF. The full variable domain, with the rest looked up from reference TRBV28 and TRBJ2-7, is DVKVTQSSRYLVKRTGEKVFLECVQDMDHENMFWYRQDPGLGLRLIYFSYDVKMKEKGDIPEGYSVSREKKERFSLILESASTNQTSMYLCASSPRWDISYEQYFGPGTRLTVT.

The rearrangement links TRBV11-3 to TRBJ1-1; weak D call: TRBD1 (5 bases). Per the germline V gene, CDR1 is SGHNT and CDR2 is YENEEA. The CDR3 is made up of 15 amino acids. Trimming took off 2 bases at V and 3 bases at J, with 13 bases between the two ends. CDR3 bases: TGTGCCAGCAGCTTATTCGGGGGTGGGCACACTGAAGCTTTCTTT. It translates to CASSLFGGGHTEAFF.

The chain carries TRBV4-1 and TRBJ2-1; D is possibly TRBD2 (5 bases). The CDR3 is 14 residues long. Looked up from germline, CDR1 is MGHRA and CDR2 is YSYEKL. V was cut by 5 bases and J by 6 bases, with 14 bases left in between. CDR3 nucleotides: TGCGCCAGCAGCGAAAGGAGGTTACCCAATGAGCAGTTCTTC. Encoded protein: CASSERRLPNEQFF.

The chain is built from TRBV10-2 and TRBJ1-5, with 7 bases lining up with TRBD1. With 6 bases clipped from V and 0 bases from J, the junction kept 5 bases outside the gene matches. Germline V gives CDR1 WSHSY, CDR2 SAAADI. The CDR3 loop spans 15 amino acids. The CDR3, as DNA: TGCGCCAGCAGAGGACAGGCAAATAGCAATCAGCCCCAGCATTTT. Amino acids: CASRGQANSNQPQHF.

This clone was observed a handful of times. The chain links TRBV7-8 to TRBJ2-7; 9 bases match TRBD2. The CDR3 loop spans 15 amino acids. Looked up from germline, CDR1 is SGHVS and CDR2 is FQNEAQ. Losses at the gene ends were 5 bases for V and 1 base for J; bases not matched to a gene: 6. DNA of the CDR3: TGTGCCAGCAGCGACCGGACTAGCGATTCCTACGAGCAGTACTTC. It yields the protein CASSDRTSDSYEQYF.

This clone came up a few times. V and J are TRBV6-4 and TRBJ1-1; no clear D. Looked up from germline, CDR1 is MRHNA and CDR2 is SNTAGT. Between the trimmed V and J ends, which lost 6 bases and 6 bases, there was a span of 14 bases. This CDR3 comprises 13 residues. CDR3: CASRKNSVAEAFF. CDR3 DNA: TGTGCCAGCAGGAAGAATAGTGTCGCTGAAGCTTTCTTT.